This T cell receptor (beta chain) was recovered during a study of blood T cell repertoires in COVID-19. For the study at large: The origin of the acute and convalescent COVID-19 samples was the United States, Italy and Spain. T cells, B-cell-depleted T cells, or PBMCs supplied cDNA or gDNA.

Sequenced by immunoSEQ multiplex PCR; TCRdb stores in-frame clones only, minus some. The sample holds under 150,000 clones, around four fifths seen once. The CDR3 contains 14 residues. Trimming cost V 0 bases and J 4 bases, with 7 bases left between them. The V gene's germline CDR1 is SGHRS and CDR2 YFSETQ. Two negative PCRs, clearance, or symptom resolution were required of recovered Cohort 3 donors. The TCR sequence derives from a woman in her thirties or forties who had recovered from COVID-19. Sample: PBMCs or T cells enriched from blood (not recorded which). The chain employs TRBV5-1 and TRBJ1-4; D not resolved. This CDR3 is CASSLDSYNEKLFF. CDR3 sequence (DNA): TGCGCCAGCAGCTTGGATTCCTATAATGAAAAACTGTTTTTT. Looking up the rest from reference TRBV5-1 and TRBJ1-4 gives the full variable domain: KAGVTQTPRYLIKTRGQQVTLSCSPISGHRSVSWYQQTPGQGLQFLFEYFSETQRNKGNFPGRFSGRQFSNSRSEMNVSTLELGDSALYLCASSLDSYNEKLFFGSGTQLSVL.